This T cell receptor beta chain was recorded in a study of blood T cell repertoires in COVID-19. Study in general: From T cells, B-cell-depleted T cells, or PBMCs came the material, which was cDNA or gDNA.

As processed by the authors: How many nucleated cells were present was estimated from reference gene primer amplification. Produced via immunoSEQ multiplex PCR; TCRdb's table is partial and in-frame only. The D gene and trimming were derived from the DNA, and the V and J assignments and clone size from that table. In the table there are roughly 360,000 clones, roughly four fifths of which are singletons. The CDR3 totals 15 residues. Germline CDR1 GTSNPN, CDR2 SVGIG (reference sequence). V lost 0 bases, J lost 2 bases, and 13 bases lay in between. Participants were aged roughly 18 to 89 years, lived in around 22 US areas, and enrolled virtually. Allocation to cohorts depended on clinical history reported by the participants.

This TCR came from a woman in her forties or fifties who had recovered from COVID-19. Material for sequencing was PBMCs or T cells enriched from blood (not recorded which). The chain combines TRBV30 with TRBJ1-2, with D possibly TRBD1 on 5 matching bases. The CDR3 here is CAWSVQAGKNYGYTF. CDR3 nucleotide sequence: TGTGCCTGGAGTGTACAGGCAGGGAAGAACTATGGCTACACCTTC.